The 29 T cell receptor beta chains listed next were all sequenced from one sample in a study of T cell responses to AZD1222 COVID-19 vaccine. Sequenced by immunoSEQ multiplex PCR; TCRdb stores in-frame clones only, minus some. Found here are some 190,000 clones, roughly 92% of them singletons; the top ten hold roughly 1.3%. Sequenced material: peripheral blood, taken on day 0 of AZD1222 vaccination. The receptors were gathered from an adult in good health.

The rearrangement uses TRBV19 and TRBJ1-1, with D unclear. Germline lookup yields CDR1 LNHDA and CDR2 SQIVND (reference sequence). This CDR3 comprises 12 residues. With 7 bases removed from V and 4 bases from J, the gap between germline ends came to 10 bases. CDR3 nucleotide sequence: TGTGCCAGTATGCCTGAGGGCACTGAAGCTTTCTTT. Translation gives CASMPEGTEAFF.

V is TRBV5-1 and J is TRBJ2-7; TRBD2 agrees at 8 bases. Germline values: CDR1 SGHRS, CDR2 YFSETQ. This CDR3 comprises 13 residues. Losses at the gene ends were 2 bases for V and 6 bases for J; bases not matched to a gene: 4. The CDR3 here is CASSLRTSFEQYF. CDR3 in DNA: TGCGCCAGCAGCTTAAGGACTAGCTTCGAGCAGTACTTC. The full variable domain, completed using reference TRBV5-1 and TRBJ2-7, is KAGVTQTPRYLIKTRGQQVTLSCSPISGHRSVSWYQQTPGQGLQFLFEYFSETQRNKGNFPGRFSGRQFSNSRSEMNVSTLELGDSALYLCASSLRTSFEQYFGPGTRLTVT.

V usage is TRBV9 and J usage is TRBJ2-5, with TRBD1 matching 7 bases. V shed 2 bases, J shed 5 bases, and the junction held 6 bases outside the gene matches. CDR1 and CDR2 from the germline V gene are SGDLS and YYNGEE. The CDR3 sequence is 14 residues long. The CDR3, as DNA: TGTGCCAGCAGCGTTACAGGGGAGTGGGAGACCCAGTACTTC. Its translation: CASSVTGEWETQYF.

The chain carries TRBV7-9 and TRBJ2-1, with 10 bases matching TRBD2. CDR3 length: 16 residues. CDR1 is SEHNR, CDR2 FQNEAQ, per germline (reference sequence). The trim removed 1 base at V and 5 bases at J, leaving 5 bases unmatched. The chain's CDR3 is CASSLGLAGVDNEQFF. In DNA form, the CDR3 reads TGTGCCAGCAGCTTAGGCCTAGCGGGGGTAGACAATGAGCAGTTCTTC.

The V and J genes are TRBV6-5 and TRBJ2-7; 12 bases agree with TRBD2. The CDR3 totals 15 residues. Germline loops: CDR1 MNHEY, CDR2 SVGAGI. After removal of 0 bases from V and 7 bases from J, the junction contained 4 bases not matched to a gene. The CDR3 DNA is TGTGCCAGCAGTTACTCCCTAGCGGGGGGGCTTGAGCAGTACTTC. This encodes CASSYSLAGGLEQYF.

This chain joins TRBV7-9 and TRBJ2-1; the D gene is possibly TRBD2 (6 bases). Germline-derived CDR1 and CDR2 are SEHNR and FQNEAQ (reference sequence). This CDR3 spans 12 amino acids. Deletions cut 5 bases from V and 8 bases from J, with 10 bases between. The CDR3 region is CASSRLVDEQFF. DNA for the CDR3: TGTGCCAGCAGCAGACTAGTTGATGAGCAGTTCTTC.

The V call is TRBV19, the J call TRBJ2-2; D gene uncertain. Germline values: CDR1 LNHDA, CDR2 SQIVND (reference sequence). The V end was cut by 5 bases, the J end by 3 bases, with 19 bases between. The CDR3 has 17 amino acids. For the CDR3, the DNA is TGTGCCAGTAGTCCTCGAGGCAGGTCGTGGTACACCGGGGAGCTGTTTTTT. It specifies CASSPRGRSWYTGELFF.

The chain uses TRBV25-1 and TRBJ1-1; TRBD1 agrees at 9 bases. Trimming at V came to 6 bases and at J to 10 bases, leaving 18 bases not matched to a gene. The CDR3 loop spans 16 amino acids. Germline lookup yields CDR1 MGHDK and CDR2 SYGVNS. This chain's CDR3 is CASSGGTGGPGAAAFF. DNA of the CDR3: TGTGCCAGCAGCGGTGGTACAGGGGGCCCGGGGGCGGCAGCTTTCTTT.

The J gene is TRBJ1-2, the V gene TRBV9; tentative D call: TRBD1 (5 bases). Trimming took off 0 bases at V and 10 bases at J, with 13 bases between the two ends. This CDR3 is built from 13 residues. The germline V gene encodes CDR1 SGDLS and CDR2 YYNGEE. CDR3 loop: CASSVAGDLNYTF. Written as DNA, the CDR3 is TGTGCCAGCAGCGTAGCTGGGGACCTCAACTACACCTTC.

This clone was detected once. The CDR3, as DNA: TGTGCCAGTAGTTATCAACAGGGTGGCGGCTACACCTTC. Its protein product is CASSYQQGGGYTF. The V gene is TRBV19, the J gene TRBJ1-2, with a possible D match to TRBD1 (6 bases). The CDR3 is made up of 13 amino acids. The V gene lost 5 bases and the J gene lost 8 bases, with 15 bases spanning the gap. Germline assignment: CDR1 LNHDA and CDR2 SQIVND (reference sequence).

V and J are TRBV4-2 and TRBJ2-1; a weak D match, TRBD2 (6 bases). Trimming pared 0 bases from V and 4 bases from J, leaving 16 bases between. The CDR3 is made up of 17 amino acids. Looked up from germline, CDR1 is LGHNA and CDR2 is YNFKEQ. The CDR3 nucleotides read TGTGCCAGCAGCCAAGATGGTGTCGGGGGAACGTACAATGAGCAGTTCTTC. Translation: CASSQDGVGGTYNEQFF.

This rearrangement joins TRBV27 to TRBJ1-6, with D possibly matching TRBD1 (6 bases). Trimming took off 2 bases at V and 4 bases at J, with 18 bases between the two ends. CDR1 is MNHEY, CDR2 SMNVEV, per germline (reference sequence). The CDR3 contains 18 residues. CDR3 sequence reads: CASSLLRTPTGYNSPLHF. The CDR3 nucleotides are TGTGCCAGCAGTTTACTACGGACACCGACAGGATATAATTCACCCCTCCACTTT.

The chain links TRBV6-1 to TRBJ2-2, with TRBD1 identical over 10 bases. V dropped 2 bases and J dropped 6; count of bases not matched to a gene: 3. The CDR3 spans 15 residues. Germline-derived CDR1 and CDR2 are MNHNS and SASEGT. CDR3 loop: CASSERGQGAGELFF. The CDR3 coding sequence is TGTGCCAGCAGTGAACGTGGACAGGGGGCCGGGGAGCTGTTTTTT.

The chain joins TRBV9 to TRBJ2-7; 7 positions match TRBD1. The V gene end was trimmed by 4 bases and the J gene end by 7 bases; junction bases not matched to a gene: 11. This CDR3 has 14 residues. Per germline, CDR1 SGDLS and CDR2 YYNGEE. The CDR3 is CASSNDRVLGEQYF. For the CDR3, the DNA is TGTGCCAGCAGCAACGACAGGGTTCTCGGTGAGCAGTACTTC.

The chain uses TRBV18 and TRBJ2-7, with 8 bases aligning to TRBD1. Germline V CDR1 and CDR2: KGHSH, LQKENI. V lost 5 bases, J lost 1 base, and 7 bases stayed unmatched. This CDR3 has 15 amino acids. Here the CDR3 DNA reads TGTGCCAGCTCATTTTTTGGACAGGGATCCTACGAGCAGTACTTC. This translates into CASSFFGQGSYEQYF.

The CDR3 reads CASSLSEVHGYTF. In DNA, the CDR3 is TGTGCCAGCAGCTTATCCGAGGTCCATGGCTACACCTTC. This chain joins TRBV7-7 and TRBJ1-2; the D is unclear. The V end was cut by 2 bases, the J end by 6 bases, with 10 bases between. Looked up from germline, CDR1 is SSHAT and CDR2 is FNYEAQ (reference sequence). The CDR3 covers 13 residues.

The chain couples TRBV15 to TRBJ1-5, with a possible D match to TRBD1 (6 bases). CDR3 length equals 15 residues. The ends were cut back, 5 bases at V and 3 bases at J, with 14 bases in the middle. Germline V CDR1 and CDR2: LNHNV, YYDKDF (reference sequence). CDR3 bases: TGTGCCACCAGCTGGGGGGGGGCGTTCAATCAGCCCCAGCATTTT. Protein sequence: CATSWGGAFNQPQHF.

The rearrangement links TRBV6-5 to TRBJ1-4; D ambiguous. The V end was cut by 10 bases, the J end by 0 bases, with 15 bases between. The CDR3 sequence is 15 residues long. The germline V gene encodes CDR1 MNHEY and CDR2 SVGAGI. In DNA form, the CDR3 reads TGTGCCACGAAGAGGCAGAAAACAACTAATGAAAAACTGTTTTTT. Protein product: CATKRQKTTNEKLFF.

V is TRBV12-3 or TRBV12-4 and J is TRBJ1-5; no clear D. The CDR3 loop spans 12 amino acids. With 3 bases removed from V and 8 bases from J, the gap between germline ends came to 8 bases. In nucleotides, the CDR3 is TGTGCCAGCAGTTTTTCTGGTGAGCCCCAGCATTTT. This encodes CASSFSGEPQHF.

The chain couples TRBV2 to TRBJ1-5; no clear D. The CDR3 sequence is 14 residues long. The germline V and J ends were trimmed by 3 bases and 2 bases, with 8 bases remaining between them. CDR1 is SNHLY, CDR2 FYNNEI, per germline. As DNA, the CDR3 is TGTGCCAGCAGTGATACGTCGCGCAATCAGCCCCAGCATTTT. This translates into CASSDTSRNQPQHF.

This chain links TRBV5-1 with TRBJ2-3; D gene unclear. This CDR3 region has 16 residues. Germline V gene lookup returns CDR1 SGHRS and CDR2 YFSETQ. The V and J ends lost 0 bases and 6 bases respectively, with 17 bases between them. CDR3 loop: CASSLGIDPVRDTQYF. As DNA, the CDR3 is TGCGCCAGCAGCTTGGGCATAGACCCGGTCAGGGATACGCAGTATTTT.

V and J are TRBV10-3 and TRBJ1-5; TRBD1 is a possible D gene (6 bases). The CDR3 sequence is 13 residues long. The germline gives CDR1 ENHRY, CDR2 SYGVKD. V lost 6 bases, J lost 6 bases, and 12 bases lay in between. CDR3 nucleotide sequence: TGTGCCATCAGCGCAGGGGAGGGTCAGCCCCAGCATTTT. This sequence encodes CAISAGEGQPQHF.

The chain couples TRBV19 to TRBJ1-5, with TRBD1 matching over 7 bases. The CDR3 runs to 15 residues. V lost 7 bases, J lost 0 bases, and 6 bases stayed unmatched. Germline values: CDR1 LNHDA, CDR2 SQIVND (reference sequence). Written as DNA, the CDR3 is TGTGCCAGTACCCCGACAGGGAATAGCAATCAGCCCCAGCATTTT. It specifies CASTPTGNSNQPQHF. Filled out from reference TRBV19 and TRBJ1-5, the complete variable domain reads DGGITQSPKYLFRKEGQNVTLSCEQNLNHDAMYWYRQDPGQGLRLIYYSQIVNDFQKGDIAEGYSVSREKKESFPLTVTSAQKNPTAFYLCASTPTGNSNQPQHFGDGTRLSIL.

The rearrangement uses TRBV30 and TRBJ2-7; TRBD2 agrees at 12 bases. The germline gives CDR1 GTSNPN, CDR2 SVGIG (reference sequence). This CDR3 comprises 13 residues. The junction had 5 bases not matched to a gene; V was cut back by 8 bases and J by 3 bases. The CDR3 here is CALGLAGIYEQYF. DNA of the CDR3: TGTGCCCTAGGACTAGCGGGGATCTACGAGCAGTACTTC.

The chain links TRBV5-1 to TRBJ2-3, with TRBD1 matching 8 bases. CDR3 length: 17 amino acids. V lost 0 bases to trimming and J lost 4 bases; unmatched junction nucleotides: 10. The germline V gene has CDR1 SGHRS and CDR2 YFSETQ. The CDR3, as DNA: TGCGCCAGCAGCTTGGACGGACAGGGCCAGAGTTCAGATACGCAGTATTTT. Protein sequence: CASSLDGQGQSSDTQYF. Drawing the rest from reference TRBV5-1 and TRBJ2-3, the complete variable domain is KAGVTQTPRYLIKTRGQQVTLSCSPISGHRSVSWYQQTPGQGLQFLFEYFSETQRNKGNFPGRFSGRQFSNSRSEMNVSTLELGDSALYLCASSLDGQGQSSDTQYFGPGTRLTVL.

The chain is built from TRBV7-2 and TRBJ2-7, with a possible D match to TRBD2 (5 bases). V was shortened by 4 bases and J by 2 bases, with 12 bases between the two germline ends. The CDR3 has 14 residues. From germline, CDR1 is SGHTA and CDR2 FQGNSA. Here the CDR3 reads CASSSSGHPYEQYF. The CDR3 DNA sequence: TGTGCCAGCAGCTCAAGCGGTCACCCCTACGAGCAGTACTTC.

Here the CDR3 reads CAISEPAGVDTEAFF. The CDR3 region has the DNA TGTGCCATCAGTGAACCGGCAGGGGTTGACACTGAAGCTTTCTTT. J is TRBJ1-1 and V is TRBV10-3; a weak D match, TRBD1 (6 bases). This CDR3 comprises 15 residues. Trimming left V 3 bases short and J 3 bases short, with 14 bases between. From germline, CDR1 is ENHRY and CDR2 SYGVKD.

This chain joins TRBV9 and TRBJ1-5; D remains unclear. This CDR3 contains 14 residues. V lost 0 bases, J lost 4 bases, and 8 bases lay in between. Germline V gene lookup returns CDR1 SGDLS and CDR2 YYNGEE. CDR3 nucleotides: TGTGCCAGCAGCGTAGATCGTGGTAATCAGCCCCAGCATTTT. It is translated as CASSVDRGNQPQHF. Supplemented by reference TRBV9 and TRBJ1-5, the full variable domain reads DSGVTQTPKHLITATGQRVTLRCSPRSGDLSVYWYQQSLDQGLQFLIQYYNGEERAKGNILERFSAQQFPDLHSELNLSSLELGDSALYFCASSVDRGNQPQHFGDGTRLSIL.

V and J are TRBV3-1 (or the pseudogene TRBV3-2) and TRBJ2-3; 10 nucleotides match TRBD2. The CDR3 runs 14 residues. Germline V gene data show CDR1 as LGHDT and CDR2 as YNNKEL (reference sequence). The J segment lost 3 bases and the V segment lost 8 bases, leaving 5 bases of the junction unmatched. The CDR3 bases are TGTGCCAGCCGTCGGACTAGCGGAACAGATACGCAGTATTTT. Amino acids: CASRRTSGTDTQYF.